This T cell receptor (beta chain) was obtained from a study of CD8 T cells in Susac syndrome. The CDR3 is 17 residues long. CDR1 SGHTA and CDR2 FQGNSA come from the germline V gene. J gave up 0 bases and V 4 bases, and 12 bases lay outside the gene matches. Random hexamers primed reverse transcription of about 0.45 to 1 ug RNA. The amplification used immunoSEQ multiplex PCR on TCR beta CDR3; it spanned 54 Vbeta and 13 Jbeta. TCRdb independently ran MiXCR on the immunoSEQ multiplex PCR reads; one entry per CDR3 protein. The sample lists about 430,000 distinct CDR3 sequences, 85% to 90% seen once, with roughly 0.1% in the top ten. The authors carried out high-throughput sequencing of TCR beta. They applied it to CD8+ and CD4+ T cells obtained from blood. Treatment-naive patients with stable or active relapsing-remitting disease served as multiple sclerosis controls.

The chain carries TRBV7-2 and TRBJ2-7; 7 bases are a match to TRBD1. This TCR came from a human donor with multiple sclerosis. The sequenced material came from CD8+ T cells from PBMCs. CDR3 nucleotides: TGTGCCAGCAGCTCCCATGGGCAGGGGGACCCCTCCTACGAGCAGTACTTC. Residues: CASSSHGQGDPSYEQYF.